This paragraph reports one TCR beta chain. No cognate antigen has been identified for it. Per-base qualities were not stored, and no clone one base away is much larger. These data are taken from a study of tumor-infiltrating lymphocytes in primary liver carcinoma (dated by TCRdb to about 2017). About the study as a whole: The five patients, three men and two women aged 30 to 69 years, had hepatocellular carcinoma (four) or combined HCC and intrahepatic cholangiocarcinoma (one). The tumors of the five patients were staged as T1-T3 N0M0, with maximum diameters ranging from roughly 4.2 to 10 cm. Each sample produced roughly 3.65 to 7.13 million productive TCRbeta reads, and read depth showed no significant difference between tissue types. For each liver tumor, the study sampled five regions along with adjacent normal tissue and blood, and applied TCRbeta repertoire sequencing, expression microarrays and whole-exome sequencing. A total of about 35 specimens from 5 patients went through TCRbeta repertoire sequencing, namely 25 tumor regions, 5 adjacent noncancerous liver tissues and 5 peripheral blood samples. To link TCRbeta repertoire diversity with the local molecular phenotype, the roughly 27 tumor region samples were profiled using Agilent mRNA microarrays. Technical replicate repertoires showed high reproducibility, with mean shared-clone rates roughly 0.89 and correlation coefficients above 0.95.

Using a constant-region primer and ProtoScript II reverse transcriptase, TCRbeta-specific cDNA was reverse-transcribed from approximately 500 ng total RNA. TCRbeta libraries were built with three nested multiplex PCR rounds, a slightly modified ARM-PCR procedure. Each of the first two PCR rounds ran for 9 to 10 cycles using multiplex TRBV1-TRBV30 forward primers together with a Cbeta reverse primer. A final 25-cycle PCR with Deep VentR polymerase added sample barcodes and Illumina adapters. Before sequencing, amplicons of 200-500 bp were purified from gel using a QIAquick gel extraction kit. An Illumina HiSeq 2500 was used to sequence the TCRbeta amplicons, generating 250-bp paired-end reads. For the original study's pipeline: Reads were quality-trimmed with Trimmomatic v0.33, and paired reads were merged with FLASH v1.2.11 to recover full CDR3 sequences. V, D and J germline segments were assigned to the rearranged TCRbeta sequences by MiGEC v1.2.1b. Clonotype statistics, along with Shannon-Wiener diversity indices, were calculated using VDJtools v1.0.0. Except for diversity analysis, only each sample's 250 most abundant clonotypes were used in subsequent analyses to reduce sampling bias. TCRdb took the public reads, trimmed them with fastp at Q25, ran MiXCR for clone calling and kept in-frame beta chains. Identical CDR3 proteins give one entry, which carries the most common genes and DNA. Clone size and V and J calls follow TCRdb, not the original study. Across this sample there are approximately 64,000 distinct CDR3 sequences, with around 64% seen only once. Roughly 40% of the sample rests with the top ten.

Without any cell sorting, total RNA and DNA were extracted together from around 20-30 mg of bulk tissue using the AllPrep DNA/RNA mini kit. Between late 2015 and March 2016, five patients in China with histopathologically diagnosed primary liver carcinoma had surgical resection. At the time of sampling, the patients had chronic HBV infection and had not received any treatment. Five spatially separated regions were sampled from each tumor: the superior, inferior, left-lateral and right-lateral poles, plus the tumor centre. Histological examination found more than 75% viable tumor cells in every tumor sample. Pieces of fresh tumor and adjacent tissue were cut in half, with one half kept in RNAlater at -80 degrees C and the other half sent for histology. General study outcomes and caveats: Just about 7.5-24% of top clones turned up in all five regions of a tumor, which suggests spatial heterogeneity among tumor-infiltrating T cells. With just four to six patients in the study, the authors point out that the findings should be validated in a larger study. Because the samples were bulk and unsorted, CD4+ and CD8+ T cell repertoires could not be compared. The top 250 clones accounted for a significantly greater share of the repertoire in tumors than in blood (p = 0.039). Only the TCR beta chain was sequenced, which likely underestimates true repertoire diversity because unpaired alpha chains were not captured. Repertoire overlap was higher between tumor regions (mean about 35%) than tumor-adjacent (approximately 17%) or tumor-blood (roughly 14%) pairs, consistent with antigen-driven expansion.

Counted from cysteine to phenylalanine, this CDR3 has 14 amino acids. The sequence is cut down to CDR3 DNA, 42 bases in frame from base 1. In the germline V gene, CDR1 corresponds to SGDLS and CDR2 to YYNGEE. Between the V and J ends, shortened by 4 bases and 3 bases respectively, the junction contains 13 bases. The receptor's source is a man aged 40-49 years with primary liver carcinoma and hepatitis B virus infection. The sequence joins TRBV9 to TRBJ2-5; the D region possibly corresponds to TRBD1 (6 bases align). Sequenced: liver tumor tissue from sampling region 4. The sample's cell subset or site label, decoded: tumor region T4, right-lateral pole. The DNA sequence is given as TGTGCCAGCAGCCCCTGGGACAAGGAAGAGACCCAGTACTTC. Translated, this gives CASSPWDKEETQYF.